This T cell receptor (beta chain) was found in a study of CD8+ T cells in alopecia areata. The treatment is: oral pan-JAK inhibitor, 5-10 mg twice daily. Findings and caveats of the study: Sharing of TCR sequences between patients (possibly for HLA-related reasons) was less clear than in mice. Sequence data from scalp samples additionally include resident alphabeta T cells of normal skin.

As for this clone: Its antigen is undetermined.

Once RNA had been extracted, it was reverse transcribed into cDNA to act as the sequencing template. The table came from immunoSEQ multiplex PCR; TCRdb's copy has only in-frame clones and leaves some out. The data contain 150,000 to 250,000 clones, roughly 50% of them singletons. The specimen was CD4+ T cells sorted from blood, collected at week 24, from a patient treated with tofacitinib. This TCR was sampled from a human donor with alopecia areata.

The CDR3 here is CASSSLEGGTEAFF. The CDR3 DNA reads as TGTGCCAGCAGTTCCCTTGAAGGGGGCACTGAAGCTTTCTTT. This chain joins TRBV6-6 and TRBJ1-1; D might be TRBD1 (6 bases). CDR1 is MNHNY and CDR2 is SVGAGI in the germline V gene (reference sequence). The CDR3 is made up of 14 amino acids. The V and J ends lost 4 bases and 4 bases respectively, with 13 bases between them.